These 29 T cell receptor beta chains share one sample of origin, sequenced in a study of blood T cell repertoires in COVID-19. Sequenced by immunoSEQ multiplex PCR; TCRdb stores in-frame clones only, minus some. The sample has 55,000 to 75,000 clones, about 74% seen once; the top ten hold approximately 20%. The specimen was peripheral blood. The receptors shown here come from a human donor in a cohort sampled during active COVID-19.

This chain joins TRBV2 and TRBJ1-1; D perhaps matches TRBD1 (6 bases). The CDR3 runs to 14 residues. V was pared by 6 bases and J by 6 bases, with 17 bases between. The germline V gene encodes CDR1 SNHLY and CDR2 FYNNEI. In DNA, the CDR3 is TGTGCCAGCAGGGGGCCAGGGGTGATCGCTGAAGCTTTCTTT. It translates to CASRGPGVIAEAFF. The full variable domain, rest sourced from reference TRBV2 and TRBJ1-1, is EPEVTQTPSHQVTQMGQEVILRCVPISNHLYFYWYRQILGQKVEFLVSFYNNEISEKSEIFDDQFSVERPDGSNFTLKIRSTKLEDSAMYFCASRGPGVIAEAFFGQGTRLTVV.

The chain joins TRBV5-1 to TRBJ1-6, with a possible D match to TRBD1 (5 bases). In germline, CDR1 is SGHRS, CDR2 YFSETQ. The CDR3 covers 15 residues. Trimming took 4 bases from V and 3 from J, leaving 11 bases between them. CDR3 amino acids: CASSRGQDYNSPLHF. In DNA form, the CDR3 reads TGCGCCAGCAGCCGTGGACAAGACTATAATTCACCCCTCCACTTT.

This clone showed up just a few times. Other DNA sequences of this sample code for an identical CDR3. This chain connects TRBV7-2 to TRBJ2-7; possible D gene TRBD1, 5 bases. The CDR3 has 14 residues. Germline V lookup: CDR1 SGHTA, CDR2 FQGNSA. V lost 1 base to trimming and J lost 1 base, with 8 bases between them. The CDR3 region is CASSLVGQSYEQYF. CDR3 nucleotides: TGTGCCAGCAGCTTAGTAGGACAATCCTACGAGCAGTACTTC.

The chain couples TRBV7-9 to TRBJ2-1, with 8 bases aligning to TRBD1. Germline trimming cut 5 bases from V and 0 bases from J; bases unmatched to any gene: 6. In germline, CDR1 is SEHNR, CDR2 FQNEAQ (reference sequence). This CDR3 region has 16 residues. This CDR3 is CASSPRDRSSYNEQFF. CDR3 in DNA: TGTGCCAGCAGCCCTCGGGACAGGTCCTCCTACAATGAGCAGTTCTTC.

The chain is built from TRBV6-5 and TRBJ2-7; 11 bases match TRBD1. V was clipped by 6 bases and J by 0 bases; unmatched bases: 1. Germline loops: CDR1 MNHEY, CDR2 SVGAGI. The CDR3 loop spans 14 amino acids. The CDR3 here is CASRGQGGSYEQYF. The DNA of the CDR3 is TGTGCCAGCAGGGGACAGGGGGGCTCCTACGAGCAGTACTTC.

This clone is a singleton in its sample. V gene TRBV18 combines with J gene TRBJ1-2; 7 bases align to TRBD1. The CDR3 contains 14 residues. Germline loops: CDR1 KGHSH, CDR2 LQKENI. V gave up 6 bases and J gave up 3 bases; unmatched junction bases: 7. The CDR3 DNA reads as TGTGCCAGCTCCCCCGGACAGGACCACTATGGCTACACCTTC. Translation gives CASSPGQDHYGYTF.

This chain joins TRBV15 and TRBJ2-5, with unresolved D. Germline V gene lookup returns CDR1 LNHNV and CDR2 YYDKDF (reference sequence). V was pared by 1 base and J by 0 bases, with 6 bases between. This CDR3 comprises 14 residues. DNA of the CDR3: TGTGCCACCAGCAGAGGCGGAGACCAAGAGACCCAGTACTTC. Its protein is CATSRGGDQETQYF.

The CDR3 sequence is CASSVAPDSNQPQHF. The CDR3 nucleotides read TGTGCCAGCAGCGTAGCTCCAGATAGCAATCAGCCCCAGCATTTT. V and J are TRBV9 and TRBJ1-5; D gene unclear. This CDR3 comprises 15 residues. The germline V and J ends were trimmed by 0 bases and 0 bases, with 7 bases remaining between them. The V gene's germline CDR1 is SGDLS and CDR2 YYNGEE. Drawing the rest from reference TRBV9 and TRBJ1-5, the complete variable domain is DSGVTQTPKHLITATGQRVTLRCSPRSGDLSVYWYQQSLDQGLQFLIQYYNGEERAKGNILERFSAQQFPDLHSELNLSSLELGDSALYFCASSVAPDSNQPQHFGDGTRLSIL.

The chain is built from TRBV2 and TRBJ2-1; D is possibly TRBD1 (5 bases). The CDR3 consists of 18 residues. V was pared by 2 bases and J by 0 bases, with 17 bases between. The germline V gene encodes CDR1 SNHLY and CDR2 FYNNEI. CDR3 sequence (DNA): TGTGCCAGCAGTGAATTGAATCGGGCAGGGCGCTCCTACAATGAGCAGTTCTTC. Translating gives CASSELNRAGRSYNEQFF.

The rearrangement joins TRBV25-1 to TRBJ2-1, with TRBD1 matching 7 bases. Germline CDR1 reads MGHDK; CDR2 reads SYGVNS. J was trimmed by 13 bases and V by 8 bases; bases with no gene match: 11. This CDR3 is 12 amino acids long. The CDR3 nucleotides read TGTGCCAGCCGAAGAGAGGGGGCCGGACAGTTCTTC. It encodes CASRREGAGQFF.

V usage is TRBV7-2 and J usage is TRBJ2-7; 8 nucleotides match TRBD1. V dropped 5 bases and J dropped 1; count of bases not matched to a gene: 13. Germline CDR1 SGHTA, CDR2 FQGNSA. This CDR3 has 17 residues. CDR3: CASSLGQDRDGSYEQYF. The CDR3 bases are TGTGCCAGCAGCCTGGGACAGGACCGGGACGGGTCCTACGAGCAGTACTTC.

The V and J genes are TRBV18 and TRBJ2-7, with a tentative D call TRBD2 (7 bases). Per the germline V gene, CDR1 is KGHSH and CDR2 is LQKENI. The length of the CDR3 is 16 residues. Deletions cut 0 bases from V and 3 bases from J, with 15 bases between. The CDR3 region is CASSPPGGQGLYEQYF. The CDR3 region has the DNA TGTGCCAGCTCACCACCGGGGGGGCAGGGGCTCTACGAGCAGTACTTC.

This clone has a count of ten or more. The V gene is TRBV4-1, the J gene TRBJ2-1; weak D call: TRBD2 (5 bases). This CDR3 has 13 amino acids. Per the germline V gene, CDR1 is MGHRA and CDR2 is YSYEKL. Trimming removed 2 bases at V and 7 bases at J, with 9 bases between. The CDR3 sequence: CASSQLLVNEQFF. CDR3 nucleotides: TGCGCCAGCAGCCAATTACTAGTAAATGAGCAGTTCTTC.

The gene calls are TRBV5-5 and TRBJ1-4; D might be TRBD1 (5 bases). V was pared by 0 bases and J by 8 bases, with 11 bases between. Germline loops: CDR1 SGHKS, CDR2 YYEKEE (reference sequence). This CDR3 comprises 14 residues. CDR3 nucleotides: TGTGCCAGCAGCTTGGGGGGCCTGGTGGAAAAACTGTTTTTT. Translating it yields CASSLGGLVEKLFF.

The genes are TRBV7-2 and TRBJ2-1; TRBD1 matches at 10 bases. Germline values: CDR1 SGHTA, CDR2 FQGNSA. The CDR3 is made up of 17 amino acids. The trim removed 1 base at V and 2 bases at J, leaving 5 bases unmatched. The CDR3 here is CASSLVETGGPYNEQFF. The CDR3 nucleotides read TGTGCCAGCAGCTTAGTTGAGACAGGGGGCCCCTACAATGAGCAGTTCTTC.

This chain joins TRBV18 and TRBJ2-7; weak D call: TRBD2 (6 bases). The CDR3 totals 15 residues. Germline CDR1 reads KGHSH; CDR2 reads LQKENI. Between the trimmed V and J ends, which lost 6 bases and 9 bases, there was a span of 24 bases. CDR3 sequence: CASSFGPFDGSVQYF. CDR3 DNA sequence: TGTGCCAGCTCCTTCGGACCCTTTGACGGGAGTGTGCAGTACTTC.

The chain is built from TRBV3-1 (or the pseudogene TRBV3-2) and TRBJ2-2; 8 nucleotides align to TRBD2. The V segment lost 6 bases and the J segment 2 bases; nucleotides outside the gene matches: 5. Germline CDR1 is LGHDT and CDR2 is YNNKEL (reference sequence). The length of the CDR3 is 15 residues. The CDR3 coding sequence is TGTGCCAGCAGATCGGCGGGGGGAAACACCGGGGAGCTGTTTTTT. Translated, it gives CASRSAGGNTGELFF.

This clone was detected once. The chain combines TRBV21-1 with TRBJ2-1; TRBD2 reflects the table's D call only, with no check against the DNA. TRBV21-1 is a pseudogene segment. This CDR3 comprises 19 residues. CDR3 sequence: CASSKDKGLAGGRYNEQFF. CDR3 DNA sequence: TGTGCCAGCAGCAAAGATAAGGGACTAGCGGGAGGGCGTTACAATGAGCAGTTCTTC.

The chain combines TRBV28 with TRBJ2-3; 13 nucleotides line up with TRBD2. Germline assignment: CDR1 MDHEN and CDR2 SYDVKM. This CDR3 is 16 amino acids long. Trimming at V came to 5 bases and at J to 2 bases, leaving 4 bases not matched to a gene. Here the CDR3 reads CASSPGLAGLTDTQYF. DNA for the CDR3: TGTGCCAGCAGTCCGGGACTAGCGGGGCTCACAGATACGCAGTATTTT.

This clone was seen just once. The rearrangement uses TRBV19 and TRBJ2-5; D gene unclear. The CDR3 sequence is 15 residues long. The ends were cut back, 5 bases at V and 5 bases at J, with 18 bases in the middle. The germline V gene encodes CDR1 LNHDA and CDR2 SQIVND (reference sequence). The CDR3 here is CASSGGTTRSETQYF. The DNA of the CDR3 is TGTGCCAGTAGTGGCGGCACCACCCGGTCGGAGACCCAGTACTTC. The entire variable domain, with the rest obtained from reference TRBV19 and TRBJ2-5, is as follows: DGGITQSPKYLFRKEGQNVTLSCEQNLNHDAMYWYRQDPGQGLRLIYYSQIVNDFQKGDIAEGYSVSREKKESFPLTVTSAQKNPTAFYLCASSGGTTRSETQYFGPGTRLLVL.

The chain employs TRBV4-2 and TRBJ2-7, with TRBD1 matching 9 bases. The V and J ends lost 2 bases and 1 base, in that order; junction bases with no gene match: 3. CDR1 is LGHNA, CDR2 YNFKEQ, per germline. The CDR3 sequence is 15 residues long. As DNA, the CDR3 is TGTGCCAGCAGCCAATCCGGGACAGGGTCCTACGAGCAGTACTTC. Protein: CASSQSGTGSYEQYF.

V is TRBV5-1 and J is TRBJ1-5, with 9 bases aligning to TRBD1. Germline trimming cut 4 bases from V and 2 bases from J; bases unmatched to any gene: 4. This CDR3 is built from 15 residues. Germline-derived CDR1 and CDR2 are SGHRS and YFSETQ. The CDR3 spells CASSPRTGGNQPQHF. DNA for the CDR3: TGCGCCAGCAGCCCCAGGACAGGGGGCAATCAGCCCCAGCATTTT.

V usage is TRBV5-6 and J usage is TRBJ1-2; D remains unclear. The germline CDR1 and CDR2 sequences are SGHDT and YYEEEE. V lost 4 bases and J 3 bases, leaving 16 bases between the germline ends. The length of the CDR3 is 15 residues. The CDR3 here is CASSPAEGWDYGYTF. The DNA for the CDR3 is TGTGCCAGCAGCCCCGCCGAGGGTTGGGACTATGGCTACACCTTC.

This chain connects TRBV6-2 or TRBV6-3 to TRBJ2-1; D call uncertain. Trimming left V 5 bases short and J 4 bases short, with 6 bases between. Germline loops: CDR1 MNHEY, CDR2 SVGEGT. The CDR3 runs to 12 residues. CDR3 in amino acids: CASSLYYNEQFF. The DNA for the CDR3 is TGTGCCAGCAGTCTTTATTACAATGAGCAGTTCTTC.

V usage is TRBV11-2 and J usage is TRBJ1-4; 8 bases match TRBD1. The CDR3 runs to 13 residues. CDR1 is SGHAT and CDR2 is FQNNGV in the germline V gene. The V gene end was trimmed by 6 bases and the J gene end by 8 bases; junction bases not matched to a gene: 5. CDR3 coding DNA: TGTGCCAGCAGTCAGGGGGCAAGAGAAAAACTGTTTTTT. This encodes CASSQGAREKLFF.

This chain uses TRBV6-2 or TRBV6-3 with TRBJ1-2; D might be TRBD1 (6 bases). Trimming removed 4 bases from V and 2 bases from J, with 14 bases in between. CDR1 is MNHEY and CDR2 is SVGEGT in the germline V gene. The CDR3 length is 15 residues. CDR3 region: CASSSSDRGNYGYTF. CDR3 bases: TGTGCCAGCAGTTCCTCGGACAGAGGGAACTATGGCTACACCTTC.

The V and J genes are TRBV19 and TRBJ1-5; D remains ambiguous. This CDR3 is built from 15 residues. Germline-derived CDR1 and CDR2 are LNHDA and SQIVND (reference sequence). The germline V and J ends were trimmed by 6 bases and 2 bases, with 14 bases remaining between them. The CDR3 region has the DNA TGTGCCAGTAGCCTAGGCCCTCCGGGCAATCAGCCCCAGCATTTT. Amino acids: CASSLGPPGNQPQHF.

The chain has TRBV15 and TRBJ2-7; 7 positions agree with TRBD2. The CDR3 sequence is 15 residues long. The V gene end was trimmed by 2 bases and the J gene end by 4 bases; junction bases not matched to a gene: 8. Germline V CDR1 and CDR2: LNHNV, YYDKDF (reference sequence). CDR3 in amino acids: CATSRYGSGGYEQYF. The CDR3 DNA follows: TGTGCCACCAGCAGATACGGTTCGGGGGGTTACGAGCAGTACTTC.

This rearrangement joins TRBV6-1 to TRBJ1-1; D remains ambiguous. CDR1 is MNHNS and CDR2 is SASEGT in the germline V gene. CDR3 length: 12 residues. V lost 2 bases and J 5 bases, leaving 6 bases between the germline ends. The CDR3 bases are TGTGCCAGCAGTGAACGGTCAACTGAAGCTTTCTTT. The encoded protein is CASSERSTEAFF.